The 21 T cell receptor beta chains in this list originate from one sample, sequenced in a study of blood T cell repertoires in COVID-19. TCRdb's table, derived via immunoSEQ multiplex PCR, lists solely in-frame clones and lacks some. In the table there are roughly 42,000 clones, 88% of which are singletons. The sample comprised peripheral blood. The receptors shown here come from a human donor in a cohort sampled during active COVID-19.

The V and J genes are TRBV11-1 and TRBJ1-2, with TRBD1 as a possible D gene (6 bases). From germline, CDR1 is SGHAT and CDR2 FQDESV (reference sequence). This CDR3 has 15 residues. Trimming removed 0 bases from V and 2 bases from J, with 10 bases in between. CDR3 sequence reads: CASSLAHGQNYGYTF. The CDR3 nucleotides read TGTGCCAGCAGCTTAGCGCATGGACAGAACTATGGCTACACCTTC.

The J gene is TRBJ2-5, the V gene TRBV7-3, with D perhaps TRBD2 (6 bases). Germline lookup yields CDR1 SGHTA and CDR2 FQGTGA. The CDR3 is 16 residues long. V lost 4 bases to trimming and J lost 5 bases, with 20 bases between them. Written as DNA, the CDR3 is TGTGCCAGCAGCTCCACCCGAGCGGACCGGGGGGAGACCCAGTACTTC. This encodes CASSSTRADRGETQYF.

V is TRBV11-2 and J is TRBJ2-5; D not certain. V was trimmed by 4 bases and J by 5 bases, leaving 11 bases between them. Per germline, CDR1 SGHAT and CDR2 FQNNGV. CDR3 length: 13 residues. The CDR3 loop reads CASSSRRLETQYF. The CDR3 coding sequence is TGTGCCAGCAGCTCCAGGCGTCTTGAGACCCAGTACTTC.

The V and J genes are TRBV5-4 and TRBJ2-7; the match to TRBD2 covers 7 bases. The CDR3 is made up of 15 amino acids. V was clipped by 2 bases and J by 2 bases; unmatched bases: 7. Germline V gene lookup returns CDR1 SGHNT and CDR2 YYREEE (reference sequence). As DNA, the CDR3 is TGTGCCAGCAGCTTATCGCGGGAGAGGCCCTACGAGCAGTACTTC. Its protein is CASSLSRERPYEQYF. The full variable domain, in which reference TRBV5-4 and TRBJ2-7 provide the parts outside the CDR3, is ETGVTQSPTHLIKTRGQQVTLRCSSQSGHNTVSWYQQALGQGPQFIFQYYREEENGRGNFPPRFSGLQFPNYSSELNVNALELDDSALYLCASSLSRERPYEQYFGPGTRLTVT.

This sequence joins TRBV14 and TRBJ1-6; D uncertain. V lost 5 bases and J lost 6, with 11 bases in between. This CDR3 has 14 residues. The germline CDR1 and CDR2 sequences are SGHDN and FVKESK. The CDR3 loop is CASSVGVVNSPLHF. The CDR3 region has the DNA TGTGCCAGCAGCGTCGGGGTCGTTAATTCACCCCTCCACTTT.

Turning to this clone: Other DNA sequences of this sample code for an identical CDR3. The chain links TRBV3-1 (or the pseudogene TRBV3-2) to TRBJ2-3; 9 bases fit TRBD2. Germline CDR1 LGHDT, CDR2 YNNKEL (reference sequence). This CDR3 is 14 amino acids long. V was clipped by 4 bases and J by 6 bases; unmatched bases: 5. For the CDR3, the DNA is TGTGCCAGCAGCCGACTAGCGGAGGGGGATACGCAGTATTTT. It encodes CASSRLAEGDTQYF.

This clone was found once. The chain recombines TRBV19 with TRBJ2-4; TRBD2 aligns across 12 bases. The CDR3 has 21 residues. With V trimmed by 3 bases and J by 2 bases, 17 bases remained unmatched. Germline V gives CDR1 LNHDA, CDR2 SQIVND (reference sequence). The CDR3 DNA reads as TGTGCCAGTAGTATTAAGCTGTCTAGCGGGGGGGCCGCGCGTACCAAAAACATTCAGTACTTC. Translation gives CASSIKLSSGGAARTKNIQYF.

The genes are TRBV14 and TRBJ1-2; TRBD1 matches 7 bases. CDR1 is SGHDN and CDR2 is FVKESK in the germline V gene. V lost 2 bases and J lost 3; bases outside the gene matches: 6. The CDR3 length is 15 residues. CDR3 region: CASSQRGGHYYGYTF. The CDR3 DNA reads as TGTGCCAGCAGCCAACGAGGGGGCCACTACTATGGCTACACCTTC.

CDR3 sequence reads: CASSYRERDKGRKTQYF. The DNA of the CDR3 is TGTGCCAGCAGTTACCGCGAACGGGATAAAGGGAGGAAGACCCAGTACTTC. The chain recombines TRBV6-2 or TRBV6-3 with TRBJ2-5; D perhaps matches TRBD2 (6 bases). Deletions cut 2 bases from V and 6 bases from J, with 22 bases between. This CDR3 comprises 17 residues. Germline values: CDR1 MNHEY, CDR2 SVGEGT.

A few counts support this clone. The chain uses TRBV9 and TRBJ2-1, with 10 bases lining up with TRBD2. The length of the CDR3 is 16 residues. The J segment lost 3 bases and the V segment lost 0 bases, leaving 3 bases of the junction unmatched. Germline CDR1 reads SGDLS; CDR2 reads YYNGEE. Written as DNA, the CDR3 is TGTGCCAGCAGCGTAGCAGGACTAGCGGACTACAATGAGCAGTTCTTC. Its translation is CASSVAGLADYNEQFF.

The chain uses TRBV19 and TRBJ2-3; TRBD1 agrees at 7 bases. The ends lost 5 bases at V and 4 bases at J; junction bases unmatched: 3. Germline-derived CDR1 and CDR2 are LNHDA and SQIVND (reference sequence). CDR3 length equals 13 residues. The CDR3 DNA reads as TGTGCCAGTAGTCCAGGGGGAGCAGATACGCAGTATTTT. This encodes CASSPGGADTQYF.

CDR3 nucleotide sequence: TGTGCCAGCAGCTCCACCTCGACAGGGGACTATGGCTACACCTTC. It specifies CASSSTSTGDYGYTF. V and J are TRBV7-9 and TRBJ1-2; TRBD1 agrees at 8 bases. The CDR3 covers 15 residues. V gave up 4 bases and J gave up 3 bases; unmatched junction bases: 7. Germline values: CDR1 SEHNR, CDR2 FQNEAQ (reference sequence).

This chain uses TRBV6-1 with TRBJ2-4; D ambiguous. V lost 3 bases and J 1 base, leaving 10 bases between the germline ends. The CDR3 is 15 amino acids. CDR1 and CDR2 from the germline V gene are MNHNS and SASEGT. In DNA form, the CDR3 reads TGTGCCAGCAGTGACGTCTTCGGGGCCAAAAACATTCAGTACTTC. This encodes CASSDVFGAKNIQYF.

This CDR3 reads CASSLIPSGGSTDTQYF. Here the CDR3 DNA reads TGTGCCAGCAGCTTGATACCTAGCGGGGGGAGCACAGATACGCAGTATTTT. This chain uses TRBV7-6 with TRBJ2-3; 11 bases match TRBD2. Germline CDR1 and CDR2: SGHVS and FNYEAQ. V shed 3 bases and J 0 bases; nucleotides not matched to a gene: 5. The CDR3 extends over 17 amino acids.

In this sample, this clone turned up a few times. The rearrangement links TRBV7-8 to TRBJ2-7; 11 nucleotides line up with TRBD2. The CDR3 has 15 amino acids. Germline V CDR1 and CDR2: SGHVS, FQNEAQ. Trimming removed 1 base from V and 3 bases from J; junction bases left unmatched: 2. CDR3 sequence reads: CASSLVAGGGYEQYF. CDR3 nucleotides: TGTGCCAGCAGCTTAGTAGCGGGAGGGGGCTACGAGCAGTACTTC.

This clone was picked up one time. The chain combines TRBV7-3 with TRBJ1-1, with D maybe TRBD1 (5 bases). V was trimmed by 2 bases and J by 5 bases, leaving 15 bases between them. Germline V gene data show CDR1 as SGHTA and CDR2 as FQGTGA. The CDR3 is made up of 15 amino acids. CDR3 sequence reads: CASSLGVRVGTEAFF. CDR3 sequence (DNA): TGTGCCAGCAGCTTAGGTGTCAGGGTGGGGACTGAAGCTTTCTTT. The variable domain in full, with the rest retrieved from reference TRBV7-3 and TRBJ1-1, is GAGVSQTPSNKVTEKGKYVELRCDPISGHTALYWYRQSLGQGPEFLIYFQGTGAADDSGLPNDRFFAVRPEGSVSTLKIQRTERGDSAVYLCASSLGVRVGTEAFFGQGTRLTVV.

The chain has TRBV3-1 (or the pseudogene TRBV3-2) and TRBJ1-2; 11 positions match TRBD1. CDR3 length equals 15 residues. Germline CDR1 reads LGHDT; CDR2 reads YNNKEL (reference sequence). J was trimmed by 7 bases and V by 4 bases; bases with no gene match: 8. The CDR3 sequence is CASSLGQGAASGYTF. The DNA of the CDR3 is TGTGCCAGCAGCCTTGGACAGGGGGCAGCTAGTGGCTACACCTTC.

The rearrangement joins TRBV30 to TRBJ1-2; TRBD1 agrees at 7 bases. The J segment lost 8 bases and the V segment lost 5 bases, leaving 2 bases of the junction unmatched. CDR1 and CDR2 (germline): GTSNPN, SVGIG (reference sequence). This CDR3 has 10 amino acids. CDR3 sequence reads: CAWGTVGYTF. The CDR3 DNA is TGTGCCTGGGGGACAGTCGGCTACACCTTC. The variable domain in full, with the rest retrieved from reference TRBV30 and TRBJ1-2, is SQTIHQWPATLVQPVGSPLSLECTVEGTSNPNLYWYRQAAGRGLQLLFYSVGIGQISSEVPQNLSASRPQDRQFILSSKKLLLSDSGFYLCAWGTVGYTFGSGTRLTVV.

This clone came up once. The chain joins TRBV10-2 to TRBJ1-1; D may be TRBD1 (5 bases). Germline CDR1 and CDR2: WSHSY and SAAADI. Trimming took off 2 bases at V and 1 base at J, with 14 bases between the two ends. The CDR3 is made up of 16 amino acids. Here the CDR3 DNA reads TGCGCCAGCAGTGAGCAGGGAACGGGGGGGAACACTGAAGCTTTCTTT. Translating it yields CASSEQGTGGNTEAFF.

The chain combines TRBV28 with TRBJ2-6; D gene uncertain. V lost 6 bases, J lost 0 bases, and 9 bases lay in between. The CDR3 has 15 residues. From germline, CDR1 is MDHEN and CDR2 SYDVKM. CDR3 sequence: CASRRSSSGANVLTF. CDR3 DNA: TGTGCCAGCAGAAGGAGCTCCTCTGGGGCCAACGTCCTGACTTTC.

The rearrangement uses TRBV4-1 and TRBJ2-3, with D possibly TRBD2 on 6 matching bases. CDR3 length: 13 residues. Trimming cost V 0 bases and J 7 bases, with 8 bases left between them. Germline lookup yields CDR1 MGHRA and CDR2 YSYEKL. The CDR3 DNA reads TGCGCCAGCAGCCAAGAGGAGGGCTATACGCAGTATTTT. It codes for CASSQEEGYTQYF.